This entry features one TCR beta chain sequence. Germline assignment: CDR1 SEHNR and CDR2 FQNEAQ (reference sequence). Trimming pared 5 bases from V and 2 bases from J, leaving 7 bases between. The length of the CDR3 is 14 residues. This specimen belongs to a study of blood T cells in healthy people across ages. A second PCR, run for about 7 to 11 cycles, used a sample-barcoded 5' primer plus a J-beta primer mix. TCRdb re-derived calls from the 5' RACE reads in MiXCR, one entry per CDR3 protein. The sample has 720,000 or so distinct CDR3 sequences; approximately 40% are singletons. Donors were healthy Caucasian individuals from Russia aged roughly 6 to 90.

The source material was blood. This receptor was identified in an elderly man in good health. The V and J genes are TRBV7-9 and TRBJ2-6; D remains unclear. CDR3 in DNA: TGTGCCAGCAGCCCCGAAACTGGGGCCAACGTCCTGACTTTC. Its translation: CASSPETGANVLTF.